This entry lists 32 T cell receptor beta chains sequenced from one sample in a study of control samples from healthy donors and cancer patients. The table came from immunoSEQ multiplex PCR; TCRdb's copy has only in-frame clones and leaves some out. The sample records about 130,000 clones, roughly 92% being singletons. The sample was blood. The receptors originated from a man aged 18 to 29 in good health.

CDR3 DNA: TGTGCCAGCAGCTTCGACACCTCGGGAGCTTTCTTT. It yields the protein CASSFDTSGAFF. The rearrangement links TRBV12-3 or TRBV12-4 to TRBJ1-1; D is undetermined. There are 12 residues in the CDR3. V was shortened by 6 bases and J by 10 bases, with 15 bases between the two germline ends.

V usage is TRBV14 and J usage is TRBJ1-5; D gene ambiguous. Trimming removed 4 bases at V and 4 bases at J, with 5 bases between. Per the germline V gene, CDR1 is SGHDN and CDR2 is FVKESK. The CDR3 length is 12 residues. The CDR3 region has the DNA TGTGCCAGCAGCCTTCCTAATCAGCCCCAGCATTTT. As protein: CASSLPNQPQHF.

This chain connects TRBV3-1 (or the pseudogene TRBV3-2) to TRBJ2-2; D call uncertain. This CDR3 comprises 15 residues. V lost 2 bases to trimming and J lost 0 bases, with 7 bases between them. CDR1 is LGHDT and CDR2 is YNNKEL in the germline V gene (reference sequence). CDR3: CASSQRQANTGELFF. CDR3 nucleotides: TGTGCCAGCAGCCAACGGCAGGCGAACACCGGGGAGCTGTTTTTT.

CDR3 loop: CASSMRDRGETQYF. CDR3 nucleotides: TGTGCCAGTAGTATGCGGGACAGGGGAGAGACCCAGTACTTC. The rearrangement uses TRBV19 and TRBJ2-5; 10 positions agree with TRBD1. In germline, CDR1 is LNHDA, CDR2 SQIVND (reference sequence). The trim removed 3 bases at V and 4 bases at J, leaving 2 bases unmatched. This CDR3 comprises 14 residues.

This chain joins TRBV6-5 and TRBJ2-3, with a weak D call TRBD1 (6 bases). The CDR3 has 15 residues. The V gene's germline CDR1 is MNHEY and CDR2 SVGAGI. The V end was cut by 6 bases, the J end by 3 bases, with 16 bases between. Here the CDR3 reads CASRRGSITTDTQYF. In DNA form, the CDR3 reads TGTGCCAGCAGGAGGGGGAGTATCACAACAGATACGCAGTATTTT.

The rearrangement joins TRBV10-3 to TRBJ1-2; perhaps TRBD1 as D (6 bases). CDR3 length: 15 residues. The germline gives CDR1 ENHRY, CDR2 SYGVKD. V lost 4 bases and J 1 base, leaving 13 bases between the germline ends. CDR3 in amino acids: CAISGTGKYNYGYTF. CDR3 DNA: TGTGCCATCAGTGGCACAGGGAAATATAACTATGGCTACACCTTC.

The CDR3 DNA sequence: TGCGCCAGCAGCTTTCAAGGAGGGACCTATGGCTACACCTTC. Protein: CASSFQGGTYGYTF. This chain links TRBV5-1 with TRBJ1-2, with a tentative D call TRBD1 (5 bases). The germline V gene has CDR1 SGHRS and CDR2 YFSETQ. Trimming shortened V by 2 bases and J by 4 bases, and 12 bases separated the two germline ends. The CDR3 sequence is 14 residues long.

The chain has TRBV10-2 and TRBJ2-3, with a possible D match to TRBD2 (7 bases). Germline V CDR1 and CDR2: WSHSY, SAAADI. Trimming left V 2 bases short and J 2 bases short, with 11 bases between. The CDR3 is 15 residues long. CDR3 protein: CASSEAGASTDTQYF. The CDR3 DNA is TGCGCCAGCAGTGAGGCGGGGGCCTCCACAGATACGCAGTATTTT.

This chain connects TRBV30 to TRBJ1-4, with D tentatively TRBD1 (6 bases). This CDR3 is 16 amino acids long. Trimming stripped 1 base from V and 6 bases from J, with 18 bases between. CDR1 is GTSNPN, CDR2 SVGIG, per germline (reference sequence). The CDR3 protein is CAWSGGQGWIYEKLFF. For the CDR3, the DNA is TGTGCCTGGAGTGGGGGTCAGGGGTGGATTTATGAAAAACTGTTTTTT.

This clone occurred once. The chain employs TRBV19 and TRBJ1-2, with 8 bases that match TRBD1. The germline gives CDR1 LNHDA, CDR2 SQIVND (reference sequence). After removal of 6 bases from V and 3 bases from J, the junction contained 9 bases not matched to a gene. This CDR3 is built from 15 residues. CDR3 sequence: CASRATGGGYYGYTF. The CDR3, as DNA: TGTGCCAGTAGGGCTACAGGGGGAGGATACTATGGCTACACCTTC.

V and J are TRBV5-1 and TRBJ2-3, with 7 bases aligning to TRBD2. This CDR3 spans 17 amino acids. The J segment lost 0 bases and the V segment lost 1 base, leaving 8 bases of the junction unmatched. Germline-derived CDR1 and CDR2 are SGHRS and YFSETQ. CDR3 loop: CASSLWGGGKSTDTQYF. The CDR3 coding sequence is TGCGCCAGCAGCTTGTGGGGCGGGGGTAAAAGCACAGATACGCAGTATTTT.

The rearrangement joins TRBV7-2 to TRBJ2-5, with a possible D match to TRBD1 (5 bases). V was trimmed by 10 bases and J by 1 base, leaving 7 bases between them. CDR3 length: 11 amino acids. Per the germline V gene, CDR1 is SGHTA and CDR2 is FQGNSA. The CDR3 here is CAIRGQETQYF. The DNA of the CDR3 is TGTGCCATAAGGGGCCAAGAGACCCAGTACTTC.

The chain joins TRBV3-1 (or the pseudogene TRBV3-2) to TRBJ2-3; D is unclear. The CDR3 spans 15 residues. Germline CDR1 and CDR2: LGHDT and YNNKEL (reference sequence). Trimming pared 5 bases from V and 6 bases from J, leaving 18 bases between. In nucleotides, the CDR3 is TGTGCCAGCAGCGCCGCCCCGGCGAGGTTGGATACGCAGTATTTT. Translating gives CASSAAPARLDTQYF.

J is TRBJ2-2 and V is TRBV27, with D tentatively TRBD1 (6 bases). Trimming removed 2 bases from V and 0 bases from J, with 10 bases in between. CDR3 length: 16 residues. From germline, CDR1 is MNHEY and CDR2 SMNVEV (reference sequence). For the CDR3, the DNA is TGTGCCAGCAGTTTAAGTTGGACAGCGAACACCGGGGAGCTGTTTTTT. This gives the protein CASSLSWTANTGELFF.

The chain recombines TRBV5-1 with TRBJ2-2, with TRBD1 as a possible D gene (5 bases). Trimming pared 0 bases from V and 2 bases from J, leaving 11 bases between. The CDR3 spans 16 residues. CDR1 and CDR2 (germline): SGHRS, YFSETQ. Here the CDR3 reads CASSLASRANTGELFF. The CDR3 DNA follows: TGCGCCAGCAGCTTGGCGAGCAGGGCCAACACCGGGGAGCTGTTTTTT.

V gene TRBV12-5 combines with J gene TRBJ2-7; 7 bases agree with TRBD1. The V gene's germline CDR1 is LGHNT and CDR2 FRNRAP. This CDR3 spans 16 amino acids. V lost 5 bases, J lost 2 bases, and 12 bases stayed unmatched. DNA for the CDR3: TGTGCTAGTGGTGGCTCTTTGGACAGGCCTACCTACGAGCAGTACTTC. Translating gives CASGGSLDRPTYEQYF.

The V and J genes are TRBV21-1 and TRBJ2-7. TRBV21-1 corresponds to a pseudogene. This CDR3 has 19 amino acids. The CDR3 spells CASSKRRTRVPEGFYEQYF. Here the CDR3 DNA reads TGTGCCAGCAGCAAAAGGCGGACAAGAGTACCCGAGGGTTTCTACGAGCAGTACTTC.

This clone was recorded only once. The chain uses TRBV2 and TRBJ2-4, with 7 positions matching TRBD2. The CDR3 spans 12 residues. The germline V gene encodes CDR1 SNHLY and CDR2 FYNNEI. V lost 8 bases to trimming and J lost 6 bases; unmatched junction nucleotides: 4. The CDR3 protein is CASGGLGNIQYF. Written as DNA, the CDR3 is TGTGCCAGCGGTGGACTAGGAAACATTCAGTACTTC.

J is TRBJ2-3 and V is TRBV3-1 (or the pseudogene TRBV3-2), with 11 bases aligning to TRBD2. CDR3 length: 17 residues. With 4 bases clipped from V and 5 bases from J, the junction kept 11 bases outside the gene matches. CDR1 LGHDT and CDR2 YNNKEL come from the germline V gene (reference sequence). The CDR3 nucleotides read TGTGCCAGCAGCCTGCCTCCCTTAGCGGGGGGGATAGATACGCAGTATTTT. It yields the protein CASSLPPLAGGIDTQYF.

CDR3 in amino acids: CASSEALRLDFDGNTIYF. The CDR3 bases are TGTGCCAGCAGTGAAGCGCTTCGTCTGGACTTCGATGGAAACACCATATATTTT. The V gene is TRBV2, the J gene TRBJ1-3, with D unresolved. This CDR3 region has 18 residues. Trimming cost V 0 bases and J 3 bases, with 18 bases left between them. Germline V gene data show CDR1 as SNHLY and CDR2 as FYNNEI. Full variable domain (outside the CDR3, taken from reference TRBV2 and TRBJ1-3): EPEVTQTPSHQVTQMGQEVILRCVPISNHLYFYWYRQILGQKVEFLVSFYNNEISEKSEIFDDQFSVERPDGSNFTLKIRSTKLEDSAMYFCASSEALRLDFDGNTIYFGEGSWLTVV.

The gene calls are TRBV29-1 and TRBJ1-2; no reliable D call. The CDR3 consists of 12 residues. Per germline, CDR1 SQVTM and CDR2 ANQGSEA. V lost 5 bases, J lost 2 bases, and 9 bases lay in between. Here the CDR3 DNA reads TGCAGCGTTATAAGTTCGAACTATGGCTACACCTTC. Translated, it gives CSVISSNYGYTF.

The chain carries TRBV7-6 and TRBJ2-3; D may correspond to TRBD1 or TRBD2 (6 bases each). Germline values: CDR1 SGHVS, CDR2 FNYEAQ. The CDR3 has 16 amino acids. The V end lost 5 bases, the J end lost 0 bases, and 15 bases lay between the germline ends. The DNA of the CDR3 is TGTGCCAGCAGCGTAGGAGGGGGGCCGAGCACAGATACGCAGTATTTT. This sequence encodes CASSVGGGPSTDTQYF.

The CDR3 is CASSEYYGTSGGADTQYF. In nucleotides, the CDR3 is TGTGCCAGCAGTGAATATTACGGGACTAGCGGGGGGGCGGATACGCAGTATTTT. The chain has TRBV6-1 and TRBJ2-3; 16 nucleotides line up with TRBD2. The CDR3 has 18 amino acids. After removal of 2 bases from V and 6 bases from J, the junction contained 8 bases not matched to a gene. Germline CDR1 MNHNS, CDR2 SASEGT.

The rearrangement joins TRBV19 to TRBJ2-4, with a possible D match to TRBD1 (6 bases). V was cut by 3 bases and J by 0 bases, with 21 bases left in between. The CDR3 sequence is 19 residues long. Germline V gene sequence: CDR1 LNHDA, CDR2 SQIVND (reference sequence). This chain's CDR3 is CASSIGARGAKKAKNIQYF. CDR3 nucleotides: TGTGCCAGTAGTATTGGGGCCAGGGGAGCGAAAAAAGCCAAAAACATTCAGTACTTC.

The rearrangement uses TRBV27 and TRBJ1-5, with D possibly TRBD1 on 6 matching bases. V gave up 6 bases and J gave up 6 bases, with 24 bases separating them. Germline-derived CDR1 and CDR2 are MNHEY and SMNVEV (reference sequence). The CDR3 extends over 17 amino acids. Here the CDR3 DNA reads TGTGCCAGCAGCCTTAATAGGCGGCCAGGGGTGGTTCAGCCCCAGCATTTT. This sequence encodes CASSLNRRPGVVQPQHF.

This sequence joins TRBV10-3 and TRBJ2-7; no firm D call. Trimming removed 2 bases from V and 4 bases from J, with 9 bases in between. From germline, CDR1 is ENHRY and CDR2 SYGVKD. This CDR3 region has 13 residues. The CDR3 DNA reads as TGTGCCATCAGTGAGAAGGAGCTATACGAGCAGTACTTC. This sequence encodes CAISEKELYEQYF.

The chain joins TRBV9 to TRBJ1-5, with D perhaps TRBD1 (5 bases). This CDR3 region has 13 residues. The germline gives CDR1 SGDLS, CDR2 YYNGEE. The V end lost 5 bases, the J end lost 7 bases, and 13 bases lay between the germline ends. DNA of the CDR3: TGTGCCAGCAGTAGACAGTTCGCCCAGCCCCAGCATTTT. The encoded protein is CASSRQFAQPQHF.

The chain couples TRBV6-5 to TRBJ1-6; no firm D call. The CDR3 has 16 residues. Germline V lookup: CDR1 MNHEY, CDR2 SVGAGI. Trimming shortened V by 2 bases and J by 6 bases, and 14 bases separated the two germline ends. The CDR3 reads CASSYGSASGNSPLHF. DNA of the CDR3: TGTGCCAGCAGTTACGGCTCGGCGAGTGGTAATTCACCCCTCCACTTT.

The gene calls are TRBV3-1 (or the pseudogene TRBV3-2) and TRBJ2-5; the D is unclear. V lost 1 base to trimming and J lost 3 bases, with 9 bases between them. The CDR3 loop spans 14 amino acids. Germline V gene sequence: CDR1 LGHDT, CDR2 YNNKEL (reference sequence). The CDR3 here is CASSQVTHKETQYF. The DNA of the CDR3 is TGTGCCAGCAGCCAAGTGACCCACAAAGAGACCCAGTACTTC.

V gene TRBV6-5 combines with J gene TRBJ2-7; a weak D match, TRBD1 (6 bases). The germline V gene has CDR1 MNHEY and CDR2 SVGAGI. The CDR3 sequence is 13 residues long. V was clipped by 7 bases and J by 4 bases, with 14 bases between them. The CDR3 region is CASTRTDSYEQYF. CDR3 DNA: TGTGCCAGCACCCGGACAGATTCGTACGAGCAGTACTTC.

The chain employs TRBV4-1 and TRBJ1-5; 7 positions agree with TRBD1. V lost 4 bases, J lost 0 bases, and 6 bases stayed unmatched. Germline lookup yields CDR1 MGHRA and CDR2 YSYEKL. This CDR3 region has 16 residues. Here the CDR3 reads CASSPGTVYSNQPQHF. Written as DNA, the CDR3 is TGCGCCAGCAGCCCCGGGACAGTTTATAGCAATCAGCCCCAGCATTTT.

The chain couples TRBV5-1 to TRBJ1-4; 8 bases are shared with TRBD1. The CDR3 runs 18 residues. J gave up 0 bases and V 2 bases, and 9 bases lay outside the gene matches. The germline gives CDR1 SGHRS, CDR2 YFSETQ. CDR3 amino acids: CASSFSGGAPTTNEKLFF. CDR3 bases: TGCGCCAGCAGCTTTTCAGGGGGCGCCCCCACAACTAATGAAAAACTGTTTTTT.